This T cell receptor beta chain was captured by sequencing in a study of blood T cell repertoires in COVID-19. Study details: Material from acute and convalescent COVID-19 was sourced from the United States, Italy and Spain. Sample material is recorded as cDNA or gDNA derived from T cells, B-cell-depleted T cells, or PBMCs.

The method was immunoSEQ multiplex PCR; TCRdb's version includes in-frame clones alone and lacks a portion of them. The table has over 350,000 clones, 87% seen once. The V end was cut by 5 bases, the J end by 0 bases, with 10 bases between. CDR1 SNHLY and CDR2 FYNNEI come from the germline V gene. This CDR3 comprises 14 residues. Everyone who took part was about 18 to 89 years old, and they came from 20 to 25 US areas. The sequence derives from a woman between 18 and 29 years old with acute COVID-19. The chain carries TRBV2 and TRBJ1-2, with D perhaps TRBD1 (6 bases). Sample: PBMCs or T cells enriched from blood (not recorded which). CDR3 coding DNA: TGTGCCAGCAGTCGACAGGAAGCTAACTATGGCTACACCTTC. Protein product: CASSRQEANYGYTF.